This T cell receptor (beta chain) was identified during a study of blood T cell repertoires in COVID-19. Study-wide context: Whether acute or convalescent, the COVID-19 samples came from the United States, Italy and Spain. T cells, B-cell-depleted T cells, or PBMCs supplied cDNA or gDNA.

Germline V gene data show CDR1 as SGHAT and CDR2 as FQNNGV. The junction had 8 bases not matched to a gene; V was cut back by 1 base and J by 4 bases. The CDR3 totals 16 residues. Assay used: immunoSEQ multiplex PCR; TCRdb lists only in-frame clones, some missing. The repertoire holds roughly 130,000 clones, with 84% as singletons. The receptor was derived from a woman aged 30 to 39 who had recovered from COVID-19. Sequencing was carried out using peripheral blood. The rearrangement links TRBV11-2 to TRBJ2-7; TRBD1 matches 9 bases. The CDR3 region is CASSLATGTGIYEQYF. The CDR3 coding sequence is TGTGCCAGCAGCTTAGCAACCGGGACAGGGATATACGAGCAGTACTTC.